The next 30 T cell receptor beta chains were all read from a single sample in a study of identical twins. TCRdb itself ran the 5' RACE reads through MiXCR, one entry per CDR3 protein. Of 200,000 or so distinct CDR3 sequences listed, more than 15% are singletons. The same sample was also studied in work on T cells expressing NK-cell markers.

The sample comprised CD8+ T cells sorted from blood. The source of these receptors is a young woman in good health.

The CDR3 protein is CASSFTGGPHNEQFF. The CDR3, as DNA: TGTGCCAGCAGCTTCACGGGAGGGCCCCACAATGAGCAGTTCTTC. This rearrangement joins TRBV7-9 to TRBJ2-1; TRBD2 matches at 8 bases. V was clipped by 3 bases and J by 5 bases; unmatched bases: 6. CDR1 SEHNR and CDR2 FQNEAQ come from the germline V gene (reference sequence). The CDR3 consists of 15 residues.

This clonotype was seen only a few times. The chain recombines TRBV7-8 with TRBJ1-1, with a tentative D call TRBD1 (5 bases). This CDR3 spans 14 amino acids. The germline CDR1 and CDR2 sequences are SGHVS and FQNEAQ. The V and J ends lost 1 base and 4 bases respectively, with 10 bases between them. The CDR3 nucleotides read TGTGCCAGCAGCTTAGGAGGGGCTGGCACTGAAGCTTTCTTT. This gives the protein CASSLGGAGTEAFF.

The chain couples TRBV20-1 to TRBJ2-7; tentative D call: TRBD1 (5 bases). The germline V gene encodes CDR1 DFQATT and CDR2 SNEGSKA (reference sequence). The CDR3 runs to 14 residues. V was trimmed by 3 bases and J by 2 bases, leaving 14 bases between them. In DNA, the CDR3 is TGCAGTGCTAGTCCTAGGGTGACAGCCTACGAGCAGTACTTC. This gives the protein CSASPRVTAYEQYF.

The table lists this clonotype with a few counts. The chain recombines TRBV20-1 with TRBJ2-1; the D gene is possibly TRBD2 (7 bases). This CDR3 region has 16 residues. The germline V gene encodes CDR1 DFQATT and CDR2 SNEGSKA (reference sequence). Trimming shortened V by 5 bases and J by 3 bases, and 20 bases separated the two germline ends. DNA of the CDR3: TGCAGTGCTCCCAGTGTTTCGCGGGGGCACTACAATGAGCAGTTCTTC. Protein sequence: CSAPSVSRGHYNEQFF.

The chain is built from TRBV11-2 and TRBJ2-7, with D maybe TRBD1 (6 bases). V lost 4 bases to trimming and J lost 1 base, with 8 bases between them. The CDR3 spans 13 residues. The V gene's germline CDR1 is SGHAT and CDR2 FQNNGV. CDR3 nucleotide sequence: TGTGCCAGCAGCTGGGGACATTCCTACGAGCAGTACTTC. Amino acid sequence: CASSWGHSYEQYF.

The gene calls are TRBV7-9 and TRBJ2-5; D not certain. There are 12 residues in the CDR3. Trimming took off 5 bases at V and 5 bases at J, with 9 bases between the two ends. The V gene's germline CDR1 is SEHNR and CDR2 FQNEAQ (reference sequence). The CDR3 reads CASSPNRETQYF. The CDR3 DNA sequence: TGTGCCAGCAGCCCGAACCGGGAGACCCAGTACTTC.

The CDR3 DNA follows: TGTGCCAGCAGCCCTGGACAGGACCCAGAGACCCAGTACTTC. This gives the protein CASSPGQDPETQYF. The V gene is TRBV7-9, the J gene TRBJ2-5, with 7 nucleotides matching TRBD1. This CDR3 is built from 14 residues. V dropped 5 bases and J dropped 4; count of bases not matched to a gene: 7. The V gene's germline CDR1 is SEHNR and CDR2 FQNEAQ (reference sequence).

This clonotype was counted between two and nine times. The rearrangement uses TRBV7-9 and TRBJ2-7; 7 positions match TRBD1. Trimming at V came to 5 bases and at J to 2 bases, leaving 12 bases not matched to a gene. The germline V gene encodes CDR1 SEHNR and CDR2 FQNEAQ (reference sequence). This CDR3 contains 16 residues. This CDR3 reads CASSPQGQKKPYEQYF. Written as DNA, the CDR3 is TGTGCCAGCAGCCCCCAGGGACAGAAAAAGCCCTACGAGCAGTACTTC.

This sequence joins TRBV6-1 and TRBJ2-7; 8 nucleotides line up with TRBD1. With V trimmed by 4 bases and J by 4 bases, 9 bases remained unmatched. The CDR3 consists of 15 residues. The germline V gene encodes CDR1 MNHNS and CDR2 SASEGT. DNA for the CDR3: TGTGCCAGCAGTGGAGGGAGACAGGGGCCGTACGAGCAGTACTTC. It specifies CASSGGRQGPYEQYF.

This clonotype was seen a handful of times. The chain joins TRBV7-9 to TRBJ2-1; no firm D call. Per the germline V gene, CDR1 is SEHNR and CDR2 is FQNEAQ (reference sequence). The V end was cut by 5 bases, the J end by 8 bases, with 13 bases between. The CDR3 extends over 13 amino acids. Here the CDR3 reads CASSVSSSDEQFF. CDR3 coding DNA: TGTGCCAGCAGCGTATCGTCTTCAGATGAGCAGTTCTTC.

This clonotype came up a few times. The chain carries TRBV25-1 and TRBJ1-1; TRBD1 might be the D (6 bases). Trimming stripped 1 base from V and 3 bases from J, with 15 bases between. The germline CDR1 and CDR2 sequences are MGHDK and SYGVNS. CDR3 size: 16 residues. Here the CDR3 DNA reads TGTGCCAGCAGTGAATGGGGGCAGGGTGGTGACACTGAAGCTTTCTTT. Protein: CASSEWGQGGDTEAFF.

The rearrangement links TRBV18 to TRBJ2-7; possible D gene TRBD2, 6 bases. This CDR3 is 14 amino acids long. CDR1 and CDR2 from the germline V gene are KGHSH and LQKENI. V lost 2 bases, J lost 2 bases, and 10 bases lay in between. CDR3 region: CASSPAGPPYEQYF. In DNA form, the CDR3 reads TGTGCCAGCTCACCAGCGGGACCCCCCTACGAGCAGTACTTC.

The sample holds a few counts of this clonotype. This rearrangement joins TRBV9 to TRBJ1-3; a weak D match, TRBD1 (5 bases). Between the trimmed V and J ends, which lost 6 bases and 0 bases, there was a span of 7 bases. Germline V CDR1 and CDR2: SGDLS, YYNGEE. This CDR3 has 13 amino acids. The CDR3 sequence is CASMGTSGNTIYF. The CDR3, as DNA: TGTGCCAGCATGGGGACCTCTGGAAACACCATATATTTT.

This clonotype was detected many times. The gene calls are TRBV12-3 or TRBV12-4 and TRBJ1-1; TRBD1 is a possible D gene (6 bases). V lost 6 bases to trimming and J lost 1 base, with 9 bases between them. CDR3 size: 13 residues. CDR3 sequence: CASSAQGNTEAFF. CDR3 DNA: TGTGCCAGCAGCGCACAGGGGAACACTGAAGCTTTCTTT.

This clonotype turned up a few times. V usage is TRBV7-9 and J usage is TRBJ1-1; D unclear. Germline values: CDR1 SEHNR, CDR2 FQNEAQ (reference sequence). The CDR3 length is 14 residues. Deletions cut 2 bases from V and 6 bases from J, with 13 bases between. CDR3 residues: CASSLRGRKSEAFF. The CDR3 region has the DNA TGTGCCAGCAGCTTACGGGGTCGGAAATCTGAAGCTTTCTTT.

This clonotype was seen a handful of times. The rearrangement uses TRBV12-3 or TRBV12-4 and TRBJ2-5; 8 positions agree with TRBD2. V trimming: 7 bases; J trimming: 3 bases; junction bases outside the gene matches: 4. CDR3 length: 13 amino acids. CDR3 residues: CASKKLAEETQYF. The CDR3 DNA reads as TGTGCCAGCAAGAAACTAGCGGAAGAGACCCAGTACTTC.

This clonotype was found a few times. CDR3 residues: CASIGGINTGELFF. CDR3 DNA: TGTGCCAGCATTGGGGGGATCAACACCGGGGAGCTGTTTTTT. V is TRBV11-3 and J is TRBJ2-2; D might be TRBD2 (6 bases). Germline lookup yields CDR1 SGHNT and CDR2 YENEEA. The CDR3 spans 14 residues. Trimming cost V 7 bases and J 2 bases, with 11 bases left between them. Variable domain in full (rest from reference TRBV11-3 and TRBJ2-2): EAGVVQSPRYKIIEKKQPVAFWCNPISGHNTLYWYLQNLGQGPELLIRYENEEAVDDSQLPKDRFSAERLKGVDSTLKIQPAELGDSAVYLCASIGGINTGELFFGEGSRLTVL.

In its sample, this clonotype was seen many times. CDR3 in amino acids: CASRADSSYEQYF. The CDR3 region has the DNA TGTGCCAGCAGGGCCGACAGCTCCTACGAGCAGTACTTC. The chain combines TRBV12-3 or TRBV12-4 with TRBJ2-7, with D tentatively TRBD1 (5 bases). Trimming pared 6 bases from V and 0 bases from J, leaving 9 bases between. The length of the CDR3 is 13 residues.

This clonotype was found a few times. The chain couples TRBV10-2 to TRBJ2-3; 9 bases align to TRBD2. The length of the CDR3 is 17 residues. The germline V gene has CDR1 WSHSY and CDR2 SAAADI. V gave up 4 bases and J gave up 0 bases; unmatched junction bases: 8. The CDR3 protein is CASSGEMAGGSTDTQYF. As DNA, the CDR3 is TGCGCCAGCAGTGGGGAGATGGCGGGGGGGAGCACAGATACGCAGTATTTT.

A few counts support this clonotype. V usage is TRBV19 and J usage is TRBJ2-1, with D maybe TRBD2 (5 bases). The V and J ends lost 1 base and 2 bases respectively, with 12 bases between them. Germline V gives CDR1 LNHDA, CDR2 SQIVND (reference sequence). The CDR3 extends over 16 amino acids. CDR3: CASSIGGSGTYNEQFF. For the CDR3, the DNA is TGTGCCAGTAGTATAGGAGGGAGCGGAACCTACAATGAGCAGTTCTTC.

This clonotype was found a few times. The J gene is TRBJ2-4, the V gene TRBV7-8; 9 nucleotides align to TRBD1. CDR1 SGHVS and CDR2 FQNEAQ come from the germline V gene. V was clipped by 5 bases and J by 5 bases; unmatched bases: 10. The CDR3 totals 16 residues. The CDR3 DNA reads TGTGCCAGCAGCCCTATGACAGGGGGGACTGAAAACATTCAGTACTTC. It codes for CASSPMTGGTENIQYF.

This clonotype was recorded a few times. The chain combines TRBV7-6 with TRBJ2-4, with TRBD1 as a possible D gene (6 bases). This CDR3 comprises 14 residues. The germline V gene has CDR1 SGHVS and CDR2 FNYEAQ. V was trimmed by 5 bases and J by 8 bases, leaving 16 bases between them. CDR3 bases: TGTGCCAGCAGCGGAACAACAGGGCGGGACATTCAGTACTTC. Translation: CASSGTTGRDIQYF.

In its sample, this clonotype was seen a few times. CDR3 region: CAISESRTSGRVGEQFF. In DNA, the CDR3 is TGTGCCATCAGTGAGTCCCGGACTAGCGGGAGAGTTGGTGAGCAGTTCTTC. The chain recombines TRBV10-3 with TRBJ2-1; 13 nucleotides match TRBD2. Trimming took 0 bases from V and 9 from J; bases not matched to a gene: 8. The CDR3 has 17 amino acids. Germline V gives CDR1 ENHRY, CDR2 SYGVKD.

The chain employs TRBV5-6 and TRBJ2-5; 13 nucleotides align to TRBD2. Germline V gene sequence: CDR1 SGHDT, CDR2 YYEEEE. With 4 bases clipped from V and 4 bases from J, the junction kept 10 bases outside the gene matches. CDR3 length: 17 amino acids. The CDR3 coding sequence is TGTGCCAGCAGCCCCTACGATGGACTAGCGGGAGTAGAGACCCAGTACTTC. Encoded protein: CASSPYDGLAGVETQYF.

This clonotype appeared many times. The J gene is TRBJ1-2, the V gene TRBV21-1; no check of the table's D call, TRBD1, against the DNA was made. TRBV21-1 is flagged as a pseudogene. There are 13 residues in the CDR3. The CDR3 nucleotides are TGTGCCAGCGTACAGGAGGCTAACTATGGCTACACCTTC. Translating gives CASVQEANYGYTF.

This rearrangement joins TRBV5-1 to TRBJ1-2, with D hard to call. The V and J ends lost 9 bases and 3 bases respectively, with 15 bases between them. CDR1 and CDR2 from the germline V gene are SGHRS and YFSETQ. This CDR3 has 13 amino acids. The CDR3 DNA is TGCGCCACTACATCGGAGTCTGACTATGGCTACACCTTC. Its protein is CATTSESDYGYTF.

This sequence joins TRBV5-5 and TRBJ2-7, with 10 bases that match TRBD2. This CDR3 spans 14 amino acids. CDR1 and CDR2 from the germline V gene are SGHKS and YYEKEE (reference sequence). V shed 2 bases and J 4 bases; nucleotides not matched to a gene: 3. Here the CDR3 reads CASSLPGLAYEQYF. The CDR3 DNA reads TGTGCCAGCAGCTTACCGGGACTAGCGTACGAGCAGTACTTC.

V is TRBV5-1 and J is TRBJ1-2; maybe TRBD1 (6 bases). CDR1 is SGHRS and CDR2 is YFSETQ in the germline V gene. V lost 4 bases, J lost 5 bases, and 18 bases lay in between. The CDR3 spans 15 residues. CDR3 sequence reads: CASSPLPGQRYGYTF. The CDR3 bases are TGCGCCAGCAGCCCACTCCCCGGACAGCGGTATGGCTACACCTTC.

The V and J genes are TRBV14 and TRBJ2-6; 7 bases align to TRBD1. This CDR3 has 15 amino acids. Germline assignment: CDR1 SGHDN and CDR2 FVKESK. The V gene end was trimmed by 3 bases and the J gene end by 2 bases; junction bases not matched to a gene: 1. CDR3 sequence: CASSQGQTGANVLTF. CDR3 nucleotide sequence: TGTGCCAGCAGCCAGGGACAGACTGGGGCCAACGTCCTGACTTTC. The variable domain in full, completed from reference TRBV14 and TRBJ2-6, reads EAGVTQFPSHSVIEKGQTVTLRCDPISGHDNLYWYRRVMGKEIKFLLHFVKESKQDESGMPNNRFLAERTGGTYSTLKVQPAELEDSGVYFCASSQGQTGANVLTFGAGSRLTVL.

The chain recombines TRBV19 with TRBJ2-7; 9 bases fit TRBD1. Germline lookup yields CDR1 LNHDA and CDR2 SQIVND (reference sequence). The V gene end was trimmed by 5 bases and the J gene end by 3 bases; junction bases not matched to a gene: 8. The CDR3 is made up of 15 amino acids. CDR3 protein: CASSVGQGRGYEQYF. DNA for the CDR3: TGTGCCAGTAGTGTGGGACAGGGCCGGGGCTACGAGCAGTACTTC. The whole variable domain, remainder taken from reference TRBV19 and TRBJ2-7, is DGGITQSPKYLFRKEGQNVTLSCEQNLNHDAMYWYRQDPGQGLRLIYYSQIVNDFQKGDIAEGYSVSREKKESFPLTVTSAQKNPTAFYLCASSVGQGRGYEQYFGPGTRLTVT.